One and the same sample provided the 24 T cell receptor beta chains below, sequenced in a study of CXCR3-negative and CXCR3-positive naive CD8 T cells. The study made its TRB cDNA libraries by 5' RACE, adding UMI labels. From its re-call of the 5' RACE reads, TCRdb lists each CDR3 protein once, without DNA. This listing includes fewer than 95,000 distinct CDR3 sequences. The specimen sequenced was naive CXCR3- CD8+ T cells from blood. As to subset: CD45RO-CCR7+CD27+CD95- naive CD8+ T cells lacking CXCR3 (TNR3-). Receptors originate from a human donor in good health. Some clones in this sample may be carry-over from other donors' samples.

This sequence joins TRBV7-9 and TRBJ2-7; the TRBD1 assignment by TCRdb is unverifiable without DNA. Germline V gene sequence: CDR1 SEHNR, CDR2 FQNEAQ (reference sequence). The CDR3 runs 13 residues. The CDR3 region is CASGGTGAYEQYF.

V gene TRBV29-1 combines with J gene TRBJ1-1. There are 11 residues in the CDR3. Germline CDR1 SQVTM, CDR2 ANQGSEA. The CDR3 region is CSGSANTEAFF.

The rearrangement joins TRBV12-3 or TRBV12-4 to TRBJ2-1; no DNA is available, so the TRBD2 call from TCRdb remains unchecked. This CDR3 region has 14 residues. The CDR3 spells CASSFPAGENEQFF.

V is TRBV9 and J is TRBJ1-1; TCRdb returns TRBD1, unconfirmable since there is no DNA. The germline V gene has CDR1 SGDLS and CDR2 YYNGEE. The CDR3 length is 14 residues. The CDR3 sequence: CASSVDGGNTEAFF.

The chain carries TRBV6-5 and TRBJ1-4; TCRdb returns TRBD1, unconfirmable since there is no DNA. Germline-derived CDR1 and CDR2 are MNHEY and SVGAGI. This CDR3 spans 21 amino acids. CDR3 amino acids: CASSYQSPTASSDATNEKLFF.

The chain employs TRBV21-1 and TRBJ2-4; the TCRdb call, TRBD1, lacks DNA for checking. TRBV21-1 corresponds to a pseudogene. CDR3 length: 17 amino acids. CDR3 sequence reads: CASSRTTQWGAENIQYF.

V usage is TRBV4-3 and J usage is TRBJ2-7. This CDR3 is 15 amino acids long. Germline V gene sequence: CDR1 LGHNA, CDR2 YSLEER. The chain's CDR3 is CASSQTRQNSYEQYF.

The rearrangement uses TRBV12-3 or TRBV12-4 and TRBJ1-2; TCRdb names TRBD1, which stays unverified in the absence of DNA. CDR3 length: 15 amino acids. Here the CDR3 reads CASSLGGPQNYGYTF.

The chain uses TRBV29-1 and TRBJ2-3; the TRBD1 assignment by TCRdb is unverifiable without DNA. This CDR3 region has 15 residues. CDR1 is SQVTM and CDR2 is ANQGSEA in the germline V gene. The CDR3 loop reads CSVDGGEPNTDTQYF.

The CDR3 sequence is CSSQGTDTGELFF. V gene TRBV29-1 combines with J gene TRBJ2-2. The CDR3 consists of 13 residues. The germline V gene has CDR1 SQVTM and CDR2 ANQGSEA.

This rearrangement joins TRBV7-9 to TRBJ2-7; with no DNA, the TCRdb D assignment of TRBD2 cannot be verified. Per the germline V gene, CDR1 is SEHNR and CDR2 is FQNEAQ (reference sequence). The CDR3 is 16 residues long. CDR3 region: CASSPRTSGSGSEQYF.

The CDR3 is CASSPAGPLSSYEQYF. The J gene is TRBJ2-7, the V gene TRBV7-9; the TRBD2 assignment by TCRdb is unverifiable without DNA. CDR1 is SEHNR, CDR2 FQNEAQ, per germline (reference sequence). This CDR3 has 16 amino acids.

This sequence joins TRBV12-3 or TRBV12-4 and TRBJ1-2; the D gene TCRdb calls, TRBD1, cannot be checked with no DNA. The CDR3 extends over 14 amino acids. The CDR3 is CASSDSDKNYGYTF.

The chain links TRBV29-1 to TRBJ2-3; lacking DNA, the TRBD1 call made by TCRdb goes unchecked. The CDR3 runs 14 residues. Germline V gene data show CDR1 as SQVTM and CDR2 as ANQGSEA. CDR3 residues: CSASGAITADTQYF.

The V gene is TRBV29-1, the J gene TRBJ2-7; TCRdb calls TRBD2, which cannot be checked without DNA. The CDR3 length is 14 residues. Germline V gives CDR1 SQVTM, CDR2 ANQGSEA. CDR3 residues: CSVEGLAGIYEQYF.

The chain couples TRBV12-3 or TRBV12-4 to TRBJ2-1; with no DNA, the TCRdb D assignment of TRBD1 cannot be verified. The CDR3 runs 16 residues. This CDR3 is CASSKLGQAFFDEQFF.

The rearrangement links TRBV12-5 to TRBJ2-2. The CDR3 sequence is 16 residues long. Germline CDR1 and CDR2: LGHNT and FRNRAP. CDR3 protein: CASGFATIDVNGELFF.

The chain employs TRBV14 and TRBJ2-3. This CDR3 has 12 residues. Germline V gene sequence: CDR1 SGHDN, CDR2 FVKESK. This CDR3 is CASSQGVGTQYF.

The genes are TRBV6-2 or TRBV6-3 and TRBJ2-7. CDR3 length equals 12 residues. CDR1 and CDR2 from the germline V gene are MNHEY and SVGEGT. CDR3 loop: CASSYISYEQYF.

This chain links TRBV7-6 with TRBJ2-5; as DNA is missing, the TRBD2 call by TCRdb cannot be tested. Germline-derived CDR1 and CDR2 are SGHVS and FNYEAQ. This CDR3 contains 15 residues. The CDR3 sequence: CASSNSGGTQETQYF.

The genes are TRBV2 and TRBJ2-1; the D call from TCRdb, TRBD2, cannot be confirmed without DNA. Germline V gene sequence: CDR1 SNHLY, CDR2 FYNNEI. The CDR3 loop spans 14 amino acids. The CDR3 loop reads CASTQGLAGNEQFF.

This chain joins TRBV12-3 or TRBV12-4 and TRBJ1-4. The CDR3 covers 15 residues. The chain's CDR3 is CASSLDFSENEKLFF.

The chain is built from TRBV7-9 and TRBJ2-2; no DNA is available, so the TRBD1 call from TCRdb remains unchecked. Germline CDR1 and CDR2: SEHNR and FQNEAQ (reference sequence). This CDR3 has 15 residues. The CDR3 protein is CASSARDSHTGELFF.

The J gene is TRBJ2-3, the V gene TRBV20-1; TCRdb designates TRBD2, a call that cannot be tested without DNA. CDR3 length equals 18 residues. Germline CDR1 and CDR2: DFQATT and SNEGSKA (reference sequence). The CDR3 loop is CSAREPRLARPVLDTQYF.